The 19 T cell receptor beta chains below were found in one sample sequenced in a study of blood T cell repertoires in COVID-19. Clones were read by immunoSEQ multiplex PCR, and TCRdb kept only the in-frame ones, dropping some. The data contain hundreds of thousands of clones, approximately 88% of them singletons. The sample consisted of peripheral blood. Receptors were obtained from a woman between 25 and 40 years old with acute or convalescent COVID-19.

This clone is a singleton in its sample. The genes are TRBV5-5 and TRBJ2-7; 8 positions match TRBD1. The germline V gene encodes CDR1 SGHKS and CDR2 YYEKEE (reference sequence). The V and J ends lost 2 bases and 3 bases, in that order; junction bases with no gene match: 16. The CDR3 sequence is 18 residues long. The CDR3 spells CASSFTPTGTGLFYEQYF. CDR3 nucleotide sequence: TGTGCCAGCAGCTTTACCCCGACCGGGACAGGTTTGTTCTACGAGCAGTACTTC.

This clone was picked up one time. The V gene is TRBV19, the J gene TRBJ2-3, with TRBD2 identical over 7 bases. The CDR3 loop spans 17 amino acids. J lost 0 bases, V lost 6 bases, and 12 bases had no gene match. Looked up from germline, CDR1 is LNHDA and CDR2 is SQIVND (reference sequence). The CDR3 here is CASRERGHARSTDTQYF. The CDR3 nucleotides read TGTGCCAGTAGGGAGCGGGGCCACGCTCGAAGCACAGATACGCAGTATTTT.

The chain uses TRBV5-4 and TRBJ2-1; perhaps TRBD1 as D (5 bases). With 9 bases removed from V and 0 bases from J, the gap between germline ends came to 16 bases. Germline values: CDR1 SGHNT, CDR2 YYREEE (reference sequence). The CDR3 is 15 amino acids. This CDR3 reads CAISGRASSYNEQFF. CDR3 DNA: TGTGCCATCAGTGGCAGGGCGAGCTCCTACAATGAGCAGTTCTTC.

The chain uses TRBV6-5 and TRBJ2-1; 7 positions agree with TRBD2. CDR1 MNHEY and CDR2 SVGAGI come from the germline V gene. This CDR3 contains 15 residues. The junction had 9 bases not matched to a gene; V was cut back by 4 bases and J by 6 bases. The CDR3 here is CASSLVAGVPNEQFF. DNA of the CDR3: TGTGCCAGCAGTTTGGTCGCGGGAGTTCCCAATGAGCAGTTCTTC.

The chain has TRBV7-2 and TRBJ2-3, with D possibly being TRBD2 (7 bases). Germline values: CDR1 SGHTA, CDR2 FQGNSA. V lost 0 bases, J lost 2 bases, and 21 bases lay in between. CDR3 length equals 19 residues. The CDR3 protein is CASSLAQGGGALTTDTQYF. The CDR3 DNA sequence: TGTGCCAGCAGCTTAGCGCAAGGGGGGGGAGCCTTGACCACAGATACGCAGTATTTT.

The chain carries TRBV20-1 and TRBJ2-1; D not certain. The CDR3 is made up of 13 amino acids. Per germline, CDR1 DFQATT and CDR2 SNEGSKA (reference sequence). V lost 3 bases and J 8 bases, leaving 14 bases between the germline ends. CDR3 region: CSASVGSGYEQFF. The CDR3 region has the DNA TGCAGTGCTAGTGTCGGTTCCGGTTATGAGCAGTTCTTC.

The chain uses TRBV5-6 and TRBJ2-7; TRBD2 matches at 7 bases. From germline, CDR1 is SGHDT and CDR2 YYEEEE. The CDR3 has 12 residues. The V gene end was trimmed by 4 bases and the J gene end by 9 bases; junction bases not matched to a gene: 7. CDR3 bases: TGTGCCAGCAGCACACCCGGGACTACGCAGTACTTC. Protein: CASSTPGTTQYF.

The chain is built from TRBV2 and TRBJ2-4; D not certain. This CDR3 contains 16 residues. Deletions cut 2 bases from V and 0 bases from J, with 11 bases between. Germline CDR1 is SNHLY and CDR2 is FYNNEI. CDR3 loop: CASSEWASLAKNIQYF. DNA of the CDR3: TGTGCCAGCAGTGAATGGGCAAGCCTAGCCAAAAACATTCAGTACTTC. Looking up the rest from reference TRBV2 and TRBJ2-4 gives the full variable domain: EPEVTQTPSHQVTQMGQEVILRCVPISNHLYFYWYRQILGQKVEFLVSFYNNEISEKSEIFDDQFSVERPDGSNFTLKIRSTKLEDSAMYFCASSEWASLAKNIQYFGAGTRLSVL.

The rearrangement links TRBV5-1 to TRBJ2-1; TRBD2 might be the D (5 bases). The ends were cut back, 4 bases at V and 7 bases at J, with 18 bases in the middle. CDR1 SGHRS and CDR2 YFSETQ come from the germline V gene. This CDR3 has 15 amino acids. The CDR3, as DNA: TGCGCCAGCAGCCTGAGGTCCGGAGGATGGAATGAGCAGTTCTTC. Amino acid sequence: CASSLRSGGWNEQFF.

CDR3 residues: CASSPAGGHNEQFF. The CDR3 nucleotides are TGTGCCAGCAGCCCAGCGGGAGGGCACAATGAGCAGTTCTTC. The chain recombines TRBV3-1 (or the pseudogene TRBV3-2) with TRBJ2-1; 10 bases fit TRBD2. This CDR3 comprises 14 residues. V was clipped by 4 bases and J by 5 bases; unmatched bases: 2. Germline lookup yields CDR1 LGHDT and CDR2 YNNKEL (reference sequence).

The chain links TRBV6-2 or TRBV6-3 to TRBJ1-2; D is unclear. V was shortened by 2 bases and J by 4 bases, with 8 bases between the two germline ends. CDR3 length: 13 amino acids. The V gene's germline CDR1 is MNHEY and CDR2 SVGEGT. The CDR3 nucleotides read TGTGCCAGCAGTTACGACAACCTCTATGGCTACACCTTC. Protein sequence: CASSYDNLYGYTF.

This rearrangement joins TRBV6-5 to TRBJ1-5; no firm D call. CDR1 MNHEY and CDR2 SVGAGI come from the germline V gene. This CDR3 spans 10 amino acids. V lost 10 bases, J lost 4 bases, and 5 bases lay in between. The CDR3 loop is CATLNQPQHF. Here the CDR3 DNA reads TGTGCCACTCTTAATCAGCCCCAGCATTTT.

The chain has TRBV7-2 and TRBJ2-1; the D is unclear. Trimming took 5 bases from V and 8 from J, leaving 7 bases between them. The CDR3 totals 11 residues. CDR1 is SGHTA and CDR2 is FQGNSA in the germline V gene. DNA of the CDR3: TGTGCCAGCAGCCCCATGTATGAGCAGTTCTTC. It specifies CASSPMYEQFF.

The chain links TRBV5-3 to TRBJ1-1; D ambiguous. TRBV5-3 is flagged as an ORF with uncertain function. Trimming stripped 0 bases from V and 1 base from J, with 10 bases between. CDR3 length equals 15 residues. This chain's CDR3 is CARSLGGQQNTEAFF. The CDR3 DNA reads TGTGCCAGAAGCTTGGGTGGGCAGCAGAACACTGAAGCTTTCTTT.

This clone appeared once. One end of the junction fails to match germline, which may point to a read error. The chain carries TRBV11-3 and TRBJ1-1; tentative D call: TRBD1 (5 bases). CDR3 size: 13 residues. CDR1 SGHNT and CDR2 YENEEA come from the germline V gene. CDR3 bases: TGTGCCGGCAGCCTGTCAGGGAATGGGGAAGCTTTCTTT. Protein: CAGSLSGNGEAFF.

This chain uses TRBV14 with TRBJ2-3; D gene ambiguous. Trimming took 4 bases from V and 0 from J, leaving 5 bases between them. There are 13 residues in the CDR3. Germline-derived CDR1 and CDR2 are SGHDN and FVKESK. CDR3 DNA sequence: TGTGCCAGCAGCCTTACTAGCACAGATACGCAGTATTTT. It translates to CASSLTSTDTQYF.

The rearrangement uses TRBV11-2 and TRBJ2-2; the match to TRBD2 covers 14 bases. Germline CDR1 and CDR2: SGHAT and FQNNGV. Trimming took 7 bases from V and 7 from J; bases not matched to a gene: 8. This CDR3 has 16 amino acids. The CDR3 DNA reads TGTGCCAGCAAGGGACTAGCGGGAGACAGGGTCGGGGAGCTGTTTTTT. Its translation is CASKGLAGDRVGELFF.

V and J are TRBV12-3 or TRBV12-4 and TRBJ2-1; D unclear. The CDR3 is made up of 13 amino acids. The V gene lost 5 bases and the J gene lost 9 bases, with 14 bases spanning the gap. CDR3 in amino acids: CASSTRLASEQFF. DNA for the CDR3: TGTGCCAGCAGTACCCGACTGGCCAGTGAGCAGTTCTTC.

The gene calls are TRBV7-2 and TRBJ2-1; unclear D gene. The CDR3 runs 13 residues. Germline CDR1 SGHTA, CDR2 FQGNSA. V was trimmed by 5 bases and J by 13 bases, leaving 18 bases between them. The CDR3, as DNA: TGTGCCAGCAGCCCAGTTGGGCAGGCCAATCAGTTCTTC. The encoded protein is CASSPVGQANQFF.